This passage covers 9 T cell receptor beta chains from one sample sequenced in a study of blood T cell repertoires in COVID-19. Repertoires were generated with immunoSEQ multiplex PCR, while TCRdb's copy carries only in-frame clones and drops some. The table records 93,000 or so clones, 88% of them present only once. The sample consisted of peripheral blood. The receptors were sampled from a human donor in a cohort sampled during active COVID-19.

V gene TRBV27 combines with J gene TRBJ2-2, with 8 bases that match TRBD1. V dropped 1 base and J dropped 4; count of bases not matched to a gene: 5. The CDR3 runs to 16 residues. Germline V CDR1 and CDR2: MNHEY, SMNVEV (reference sequence). The CDR3 sequence: CASSLFGQGLTGELFF. The CDR3 DNA reads TGTGCCAGCAGTTTATTTGGACAGGGACTCACCGGGGAGCTGTTTTTT.

In nucleotides, the CDR3 is TGTGCCAGCAGCCAAGACATAGGGGCCAATCAGCCCCAGCATTTT. Its translation is CASSQDIGANQPQHF. V usage is TRBV4-2 and J usage is TRBJ1-5, with TRBD1 as a possible D gene (5 bases). Germline V gene sequence: CDR1 LGHNA, CDR2 YNFKEQ. V lost 0 bases, J lost 3 bases, and 9 bases lay in between. The CDR3 extends over 15 amino acids.

The V gene is TRBV2, the J gene TRBJ2-7, with D perhaps matching TRBD1 (6 bases). V lost 1 base to trimming and J lost 2 bases, with 9 bases between them. Per the germline V gene, CDR1 is SNHLY and CDR2 is FYNNEI. The CDR3 sequence is 14 residues long. The CDR3: CASSEEQGTYEQYF. The CDR3 DNA follows: TGTGCCAGCAGTGAAGAACAGGGTACCTACGAGCAGTACTTC.

The chain couples TRBV11-2 to TRBJ1-3; D might be TRBD1 (5 bases). This CDR3 has 14 residues. The ends were cut back, 6 bases at V and 1 base at J, with 10 bases in the middle. CDR1 is SGHAT and CDR2 is FQNNGV in the germline V gene. CDR3 region: CASSPRVSGNTIYF. CDR3 coding DNA: TGTGCCAGCAGTCCCAGGGTTTCTGGAAACACCATATATTTT.

The genes are TRBV3-1 (or the pseudogene TRBV3-2) and TRBJ1-2; 8 bases map to TRBD1. The CDR3 covers 15 residues. With V trimmed by 4 bases and J by 7 bases, 11 bases remained unmatched. The V gene's germline CDR1 is LGHDT and CDR2 YNNKEL (reference sequence). In nucleotides, the CDR3 is TGTGCCAGCAGCCCGCCCGACAGGGGAGGTCTTGGCTACACCTTC. Translation gives CASSPPDRGGLGYTF.

V is TRBV27 and J is TRBJ2-2, with 9 bases that match TRBD2. Losses at the gene ends were 5 bases for V and 2 bases for J; bases not matched to a gene: 6. The germline V gene has CDR1 MNHEY and CDR2 SMNVEV (reference sequence). This CDR3 spans 16 amino acids. The DNA for the CDR3 is TGTGCCAGCAGTCAGCTAGCGGGGATCAACACCGGGGAGCTGTTTTTT. Translated: CASSQLAGINTGELFF.

V gene TRBV5-8 combines with J gene TRBJ2-5, with TRBD1 matching over 7 bases. CDR1 and CDR2 from the germline V gene are SGHTS and YDEGEE. The CDR3 totals 15 residues. Trimming took 4 bases from V and 4 from J; bases not matched to a gene: 10. CDR3 DNA: TGTGCCAGCAGCCACGGACAGGACTCTCGAGAGACCCAGTACTTC. Translated, it gives CASSHGQDSRETQYF.

The rearrangement links TRBV6-5 to TRBJ1-1; tentative D call: TRBD1 (5 bases). Germline V lookup: CDR1 MNHEY, CDR2 SVGAGI. This CDR3 is 11 amino acids long. Trimming removed 7 bases from V and 10 bases from J, with 13 bases in between. The CDR3, as DNA: TGTGCCAGCAAGGAGGGACGAGTAGCTTTCTTT. Translation gives CASKEGRVAFF.

This chain joins TRBV30 and TRBJ1-3; D not resolved. CDR1 is GTSNPN, CDR2 SVGIG, per germline (reference sequence). The CDR3 sequence is 15 residues long. Trimming stripped 0 bases from V and 5 bases from J, with 14 bases between. The CDR3 DNA follows: TGTGCCTGGAGTGTGAGCGGGTCCGCTAGAAACACCATATATTTT. Translated, it gives CAWSVSGSARNTIYF.